This T cell receptor beta chain was obtained from a study of shared clonotypes between healthy human individuals. Findings of the study overall: Larger estimated richness was generally seen in naive subsets than in memory subsets.

For this clone: Its matching antigen is unknown.

Profiled with immunoSEQ multiplex PCR; TCRdb holds only in-frame clones, not every one. The sample lists 2 million to 3 million clones; 93% were seen once. Material for sequencing was naive CD4+ T cells from PBMCs. Subset meaning: CD45RA+ positively selected. This clonotype originated in a man between 18 and 29 years old in good health. Some clones in this sample may be carry-over from other donors' samples.

The CDR3, as DNA: TGTGCCAGCAGTTTACGGGACAGTCCCTCTGGAAACACCATATATTTT. Protein product: CASSLRDSPSGNTIYF. This sequence joins TRBV28 and TRBJ1-3, with 7 bases fitting TRBD1. V lost 2 bases and J lost 0; bases outside the gene matches: 4. This CDR3 region has 16 residues. CDR1 MDHEN and CDR2 SYDVKM come from the germline V gene.